What follows are 5 T cell receptor beta chains derived from one specimen sequenced in a study of blood T cell repertoires in COVID-19. The assay was immunoSEQ multiplex PCR, and TCRdb's table has in-frame clones only and misses some. Of approximately 360,000 clones listed, around 87% were seen once; the top ten hold around 1.9%. Source material: PBMCs or T cells enriched from blood (not recorded which). Receptors were obtained from a man between 35 and 55 years old in a cohort exposed to, infected with or recovered from COVID-19 (not recorded which).

V gene TRBV7-9 combines with J gene TRBJ2-1; D is unresolved. The V and J ends lost 10 bases and 0 bases respectively, with 13 bases between them. The CDR3 extends over 14 amino acids. The germline gives CDR1 SEHNR, CDR2 FQNEAQ (reference sequence). DNA for the CDR3: TGTGCCACCACTTGGGCTGACTCCTACAATGAGCAGTTCTTC. Protein sequence: CATTWADSYNEQFF.

This clone was found a few times. The rearrangement joins TRBV25-1 to TRBJ2-7; 15 nucleotides match TRBD2. Looked up from germline, CDR1 is MGHDK and CDR2 is SYGVNS. The CDR3 has 15 amino acids. Germline trimming cut 6 bases from V and 1 base from J; bases unmatched to any gene: 1. The CDR3 sequence: CASRGLAGGSYEQYF. CDR3 DNA: TGTGCCAGCAGGGGACTAGCGGGAGGTTCCTACGAGCAGTACTTC.

V gene TRBV30 combines with J gene TRBJ1-2; 7 bases are shared with TRBD1. The V gene end was trimmed by 2 bases and the J gene end by 3 bases; junction bases not matched to a gene: 3. CDR1 is GTSNPN and CDR2 is SVGIG in the germline V gene (reference sequence). The CDR3 consists of 13 residues. The CDR3 DNA reads TGTGCCTGGAGTTTACAGGGGCACTATGGCTACACCTTC. Translating gives CAWSLQGHYGYTF.

The rearrangement links TRBV7-9 to TRBJ1-2; D gene unclear. The germline CDR1 and CDR2 sequences are SEHNR and FQNEAQ (reference sequence). This CDR3 contains 12 residues. Trimming removed 5 bases from V and 6 bases from J, with 10 bases in between. The CDR3 here is CASSAAADGYTF. CDR3 DNA: TGTGCCAGCAGCGCCGCGGCGGATGGCTACACCTTC.

This clone showed up just a few times. The CDR3 DNA reads TGTGCCACCAGTGATCGGACTAGCGACCACAATGAGCAGTTCTTC. It translates to CATSDRTSDHNEQFF. The chain employs TRBV24-1 and TRBJ2-1; 9 bases fit TRBD2. The ends lost 3 bases at V and 5 bases at J; junction bases unmatched: 4. Germline values: CDR1 KGHDR, CDR2 SFDVKD. The CDR3 is made up of 15 amino acids.